These 6 T cell receptor beta chains originate from one sample sequenced in a study of early T cells in non-severe SARS-CoV-2 infection. TCRdb fed the 5' RACE reads into MiXCR, producing one record per CDR3 protein. The repertoire holds roughly 100,000 distinct CDR3 sequences, with approximately 12% as singletons. The sample here was whole blood, taken at baseline. Receptor source: an adult who was a healthcare worker with PCR-confirmed SARS-CoV-2 infection or an uninfected control (not recorded which).

The chain has TRBV5-1 and TRBJ2-2, with 11 bases fitting TRBD2. Germline assignment: CDR1 SGHRS and CDR2 YFSETQ. There are 16 residues in the CDR3. J gave up 1 base and V 3 bases, and 2 bases lay outside the gene matches. CDR3 amino acids: CASSSGLAGNTGELFF. In DNA, the CDR3 is TGCGCCAGCAGCTCCGGACTAGCGGGGAACACCGGGGAGCTGTTTTTT.

There are a few counts of this clonotype. The J gene is TRBJ2-3, the V gene TRBV5-1; D may be TRBD1 or TRBD2 (5 bases each). Germline loops: CDR1 SGHRS, CDR2 YFSETQ. The ends were cut back, 4 bases at V and 5 bases at J, with 11 bases in the middle. The CDR3 length is 13 residues. The CDR3: CASSHEGRDTQYF. The CDR3 DNA follows: TGCGCCAGCAGCCACGAGGGGCGAGATACGCAGTATTTT.

This clonotype was seen only a few times. The CDR3 coding sequence is TGCAGCGTTGAAAGTTGGCAGGGGGCTTTCTTT. It translates to CSVESWQGAFF. This rearrangement joins TRBV29-1 to TRBJ1-1; tentative D call: TRBD1 (6 bases). The CDR3 loop spans 11 amino acids. CDR1 is SQVTM and CDR2 is ANQGSEA in the germline V gene. Trimming took off 2 bases at V and 11 bases at J, with 12 bases between the two ends.

This clonotype was picked up many times. The rearrangement uses TRBV6-5 and TRBJ1-2; TRBD1 matches at 7 bases. The CDR3 is 12 residues long. V was clipped by 8 bases and J by 6 bases; unmatched bases: 6. The V gene's germline CDR1 is MNHEY and CDR2 SVGAGI. The DNA of the CDR3 is TGTGCCAGCTCTCTGACAGGGAATGGCTACACCTTC. This codes for CASSLTGNGYTF.

This clonotype has a count of ten or more. The chain recombines TRBV30 with TRBJ2-2; D is unresolved. Germline lookup yields CDR1 GTSNPN and CDR2 SVGIG (reference sequence). This CDR3 has 13 residues. Trimming pared 4 bases from V and 2 bases from J, leaving 8 bases between. CDR3 loop: CAWNFPNTGELFF. The CDR3 DNA sequence: TGTGCCTGGAACTTCCCAAACACCGGGGAGCTGTTTTTT. Using reference TRBV30 and TRBJ2-2 for the parts outside the CDR3, the full variable domain is SQTIHQWPATLVQPVGSPLSLECTVEGTSNPNLYWYRQAAGRGLQLLFYSVGIGQISSEVPQNLSASRPQDRQFILSSKKLLLSDSGFYLCAWNFPNTGELFFGEGSRLTVL.

This clonotype appeared a few times. The chain recombines TRBV19 with TRBJ2-7, with 7 positions matching TRBD1. Trimming removed 5 bases from V and 0 bases from J; junction bases left unmatched: 4. Germline loops: CDR1 LNHDA, CDR2 SQIVND (reference sequence). This CDR3 region has 14 residues. CDR3 protein: CASSLTGISYEQYF. CDR3 bases: TGTGCCAGTAGTCTGACAGGGATCTCCTACGAGCAGTACTTC.